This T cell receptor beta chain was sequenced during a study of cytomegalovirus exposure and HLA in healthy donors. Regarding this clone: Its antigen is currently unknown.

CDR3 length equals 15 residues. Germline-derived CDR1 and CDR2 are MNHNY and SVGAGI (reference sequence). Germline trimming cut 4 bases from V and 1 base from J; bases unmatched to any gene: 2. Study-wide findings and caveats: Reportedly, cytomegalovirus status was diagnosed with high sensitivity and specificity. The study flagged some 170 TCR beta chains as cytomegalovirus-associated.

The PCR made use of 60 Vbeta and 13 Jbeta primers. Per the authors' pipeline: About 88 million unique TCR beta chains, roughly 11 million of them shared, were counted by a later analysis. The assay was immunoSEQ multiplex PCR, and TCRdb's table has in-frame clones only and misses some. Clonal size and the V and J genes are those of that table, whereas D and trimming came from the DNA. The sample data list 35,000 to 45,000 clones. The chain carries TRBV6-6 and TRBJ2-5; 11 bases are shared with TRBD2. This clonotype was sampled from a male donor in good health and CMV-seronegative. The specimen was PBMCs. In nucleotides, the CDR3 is TGTGCCAGCAGTTCGGGACTAGCGGTCCAAGAGACCCAGTACTTC. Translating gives CASSSGLAVQETQYF.